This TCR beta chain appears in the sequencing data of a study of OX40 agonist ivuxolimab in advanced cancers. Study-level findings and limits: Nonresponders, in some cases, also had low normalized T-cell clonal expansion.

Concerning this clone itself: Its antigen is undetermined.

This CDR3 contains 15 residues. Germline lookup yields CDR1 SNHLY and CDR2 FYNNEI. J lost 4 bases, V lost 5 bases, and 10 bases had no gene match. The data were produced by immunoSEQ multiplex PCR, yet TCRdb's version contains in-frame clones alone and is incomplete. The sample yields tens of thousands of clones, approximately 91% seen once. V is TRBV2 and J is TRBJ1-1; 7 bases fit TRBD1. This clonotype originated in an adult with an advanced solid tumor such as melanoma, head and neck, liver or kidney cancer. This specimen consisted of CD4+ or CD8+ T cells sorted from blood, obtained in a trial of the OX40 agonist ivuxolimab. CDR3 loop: CASSTSGTALTEAFF. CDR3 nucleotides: TGTGCCAGCAGTACCTCCGGGACAGCGCTCACTGAAGCTTTCTTT.